This T cell receptor (beta chain) is from a study of T cell responses to AZD1222 COVID-19 vaccine. Study in general: The analysis combined second doses at about 4 or about 12 weeks.

Points from the study as a whole: In the spike-specific TCR repertoire, nearly half reportedly target unmutated variant regions. It was only a handful of AZD1222 recipients who were seropositive at baseline.

Clones were read by immunoSEQ multiplex PCR, and TCRdb kept only the in-frame ones, dropping some. The table includes 130,000 or so clones, approximately 86% detected once. Turning to this clone: What it binds is unknown.

The sample in question was peripheral blood, obtained on day 0 of AZD1222 vaccination. This sequence was found in an adult in good health.

The DNA of the CDR3 is TGCGCCAGCAGCTTGGGTACAGGGGCCCCCCCCCTCCACTTT. This codes for CASSLGTGAPPLHF. This chain links TRBV5-1 with TRBJ1-6, with 7 bases that match TRBD1. The J segment lost 13 bases and the V segment lost 0 bases, leaving 7 bases of the junction unmatched. The CDR3 sequence is 14 residues long. Germline loops: CDR1 SGHRS, CDR2 YFSETQ.